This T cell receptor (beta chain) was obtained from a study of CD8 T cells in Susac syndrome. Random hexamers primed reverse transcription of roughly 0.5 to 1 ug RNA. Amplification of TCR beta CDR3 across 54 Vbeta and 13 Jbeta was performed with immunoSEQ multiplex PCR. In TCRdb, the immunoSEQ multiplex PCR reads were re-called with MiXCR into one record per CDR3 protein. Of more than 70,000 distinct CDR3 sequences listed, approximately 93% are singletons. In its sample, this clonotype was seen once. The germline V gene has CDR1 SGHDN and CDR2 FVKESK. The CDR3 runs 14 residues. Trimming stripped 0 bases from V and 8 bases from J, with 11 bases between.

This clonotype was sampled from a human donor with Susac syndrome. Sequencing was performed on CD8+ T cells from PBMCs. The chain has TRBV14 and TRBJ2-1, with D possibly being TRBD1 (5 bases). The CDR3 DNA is TGTGCCAGCAGCCAAGAGACTTGGGGCGATGAGCAGTTCTTC. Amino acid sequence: CASSQETWGDEQFF.